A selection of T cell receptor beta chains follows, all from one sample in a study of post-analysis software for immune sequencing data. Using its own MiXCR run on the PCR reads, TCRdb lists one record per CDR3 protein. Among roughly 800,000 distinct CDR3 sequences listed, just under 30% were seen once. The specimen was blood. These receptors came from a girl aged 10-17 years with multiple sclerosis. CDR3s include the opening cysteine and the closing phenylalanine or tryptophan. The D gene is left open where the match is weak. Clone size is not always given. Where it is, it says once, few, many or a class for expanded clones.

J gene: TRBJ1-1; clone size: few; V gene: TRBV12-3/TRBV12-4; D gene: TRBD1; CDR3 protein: CASSSQAGGTEAFF; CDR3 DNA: TGTGCCAGCAGTTCCCAGGCAGGGGGTACTGAAGCTTTCTTT
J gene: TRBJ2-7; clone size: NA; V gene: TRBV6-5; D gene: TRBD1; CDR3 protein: CASRITGGSYERYF; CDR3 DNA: TGTGCCAGCAGGATCACAGGGGGCTCCTACGAGCGGTACTTC
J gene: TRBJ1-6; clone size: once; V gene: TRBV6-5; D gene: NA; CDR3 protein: CASSRTLLDSPLHF; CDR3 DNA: TGTGCCAGCAGTCGGACTCTTCTGGATTCACCCCTCCACTTT
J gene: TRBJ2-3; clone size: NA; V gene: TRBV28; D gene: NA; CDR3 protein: CASTTPSDTQYF; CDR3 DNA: TGTGCCAGCACCACCCCCTCCGATACGCAGTATTTT
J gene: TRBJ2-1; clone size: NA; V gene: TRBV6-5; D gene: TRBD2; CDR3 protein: CASSYWNGRHNEQFF; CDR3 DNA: TGTGCCAGCAGTTACTGGAACGGGAGGCACAATGAGCAGTTCTTC
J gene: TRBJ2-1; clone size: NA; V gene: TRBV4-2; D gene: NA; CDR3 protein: CASSSDHYNEQFF; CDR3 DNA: TGTGCCAGCAGCTCGGACCACTACAATGAGCAGTTCTTC
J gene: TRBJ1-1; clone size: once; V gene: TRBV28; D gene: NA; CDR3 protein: CASSALTRRAFF; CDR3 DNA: TGTGCCAGCAGCGCACTGACAAGGAGGGCTTTCTTT
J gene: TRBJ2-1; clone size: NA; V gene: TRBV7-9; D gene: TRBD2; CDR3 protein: CASSTSAGLAGVRYNEQFF; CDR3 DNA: TGTGCCAGCAGCACAAGCGCGGGACTAGCGGGAGTACGCTACAATGAGCAGTTCTTC
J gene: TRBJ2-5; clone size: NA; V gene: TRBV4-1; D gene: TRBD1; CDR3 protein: CASSQTGTGGMETQYF; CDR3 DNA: TGCGCCAGCAGCCAAACTGGGACAGGGGGGATGGAGACCCAGTACTTC
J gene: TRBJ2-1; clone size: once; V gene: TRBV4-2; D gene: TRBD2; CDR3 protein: CASSRYLAGGFLNNEQFF; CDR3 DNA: TGTGCCAGCAGCCGATACCTAGCGGGGGGGTTCTTAAACAATGAGCAGTTCTTC
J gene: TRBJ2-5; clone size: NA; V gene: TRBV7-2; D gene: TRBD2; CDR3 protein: CASSYSGGVGETQYF; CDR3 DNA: TGTGCCAGCAGCTATAGCGGGGGAGTCGGAGAGACCCAGTACTTC
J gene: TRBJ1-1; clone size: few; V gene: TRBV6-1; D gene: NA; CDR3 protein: CASSVAGPEAFF; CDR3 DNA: TGTGCCAGCAGTGTGGCAGGCCCTGAAGCTTTCTTT
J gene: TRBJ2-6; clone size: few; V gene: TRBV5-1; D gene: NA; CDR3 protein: CASSLGGFPSGANVLTF; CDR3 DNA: TGCGCCAGCAGCTTGGGGGGCTTCCCCTCTGGGGCCAACGTCCTGACTTTC
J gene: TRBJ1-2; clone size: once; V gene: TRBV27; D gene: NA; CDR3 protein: CASSLGGTRRYSYTF; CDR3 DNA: TGTGCCAGCAGTTTAGGAGGAACCCGTAGGTATAGCTACACCTTC
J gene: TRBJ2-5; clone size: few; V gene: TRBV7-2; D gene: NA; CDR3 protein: CASSSMDGEAETQYF; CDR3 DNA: TGTGCCAGCAGCTCCATGGACGGTGAGGCGGAGACCCAGTACTTC
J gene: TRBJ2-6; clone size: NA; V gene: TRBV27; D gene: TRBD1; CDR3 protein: CASSRTGAPSGANVLTF; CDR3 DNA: TGTGCCAGCAGCCGGACAGGGGCCCCCTCTGGGGCCAACGTCCTGACTTTC
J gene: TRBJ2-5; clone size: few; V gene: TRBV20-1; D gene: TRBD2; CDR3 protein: CSAGGTSVAYQETQYF; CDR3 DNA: TGCAGTGCTGGGGGGACTAGCGTGGCGTACCAAGAGACCCAGTACTTC
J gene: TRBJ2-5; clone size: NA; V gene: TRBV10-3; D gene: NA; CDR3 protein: CAISRQAAGGETQYF; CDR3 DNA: TGTGCCATCAGTAGGCAGGCCGCAGGTGGGGAGACCCAGTACTTC
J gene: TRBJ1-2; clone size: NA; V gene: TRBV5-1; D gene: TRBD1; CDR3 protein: CASSLALAGGGKNGYTF; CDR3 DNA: TGCGCCAGCAGCTTGGCATTAGCAGGGGGCGGAAAGAATGGCTACACCTTC
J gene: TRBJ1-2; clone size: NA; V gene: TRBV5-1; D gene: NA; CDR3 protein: CASSLGQTFYTF; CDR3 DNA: TGCGCCAGCAGCTTGGGTCAGACTTTCTACACCTTC
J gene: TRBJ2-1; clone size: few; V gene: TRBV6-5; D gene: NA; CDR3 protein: CASSRGAEINEQFF; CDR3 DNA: TGTGCCAGCAGCCGCGGCGCGGAGATCAATGAGCAGTTCTTC
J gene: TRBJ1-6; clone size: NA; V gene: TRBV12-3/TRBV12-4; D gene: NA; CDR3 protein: CASRGSSYNSPLHF; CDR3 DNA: TGTGCCAGCAGGGGGAGCTCCTATAATTCACCCCTCCACTTT